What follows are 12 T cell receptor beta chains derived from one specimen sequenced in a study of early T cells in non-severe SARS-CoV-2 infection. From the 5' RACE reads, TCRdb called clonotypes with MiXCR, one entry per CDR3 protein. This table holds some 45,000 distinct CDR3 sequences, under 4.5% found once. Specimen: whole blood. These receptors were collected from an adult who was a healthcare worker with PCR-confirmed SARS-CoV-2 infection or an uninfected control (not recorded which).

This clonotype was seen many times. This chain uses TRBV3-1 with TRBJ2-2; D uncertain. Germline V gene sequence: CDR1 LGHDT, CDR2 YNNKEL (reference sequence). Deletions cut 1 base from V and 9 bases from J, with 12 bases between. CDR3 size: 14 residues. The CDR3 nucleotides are TGTGCCAGCAGCCAAGGGACCCCTTATCGGGAGCTGTTTTTT. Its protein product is CASSQGTPYRELFF.

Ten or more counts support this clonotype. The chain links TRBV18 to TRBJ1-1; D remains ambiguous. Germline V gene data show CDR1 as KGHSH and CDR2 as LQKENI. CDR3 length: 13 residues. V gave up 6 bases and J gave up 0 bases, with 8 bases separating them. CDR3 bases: TGTGCCAGCTCGTCCAGAGTGAACACTGAAGCTTTCTTT. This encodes CASSSRVNTEAFF. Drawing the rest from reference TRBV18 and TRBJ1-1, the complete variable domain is NAGVMQNPRHLVRRRGQEARLRCSPMKGHSHVYWYRQLPEEGLKFMVYLQKENIIDESGMPKERFSAEFPKEGPSILRIQQVVRGDSAAYFCASSSRVNTEAFFGQGTRLTVV.

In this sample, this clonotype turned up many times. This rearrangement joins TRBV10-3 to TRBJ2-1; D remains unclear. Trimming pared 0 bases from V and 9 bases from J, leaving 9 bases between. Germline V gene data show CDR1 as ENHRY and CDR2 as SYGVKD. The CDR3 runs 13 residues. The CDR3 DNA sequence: TGTGCCATCAGTGAGTCGAGTATCACTGAGCAGTTCTTC. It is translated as CAISESSITEQFF.

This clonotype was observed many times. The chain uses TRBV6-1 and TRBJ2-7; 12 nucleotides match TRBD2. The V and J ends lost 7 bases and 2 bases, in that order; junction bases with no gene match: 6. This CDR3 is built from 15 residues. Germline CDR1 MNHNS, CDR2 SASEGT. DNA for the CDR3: TGTGCCAGCACTGGAACTAGCGGGAGGACCTACGAGCAGTACTTC. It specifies CASTGTSGRTYEQYF.

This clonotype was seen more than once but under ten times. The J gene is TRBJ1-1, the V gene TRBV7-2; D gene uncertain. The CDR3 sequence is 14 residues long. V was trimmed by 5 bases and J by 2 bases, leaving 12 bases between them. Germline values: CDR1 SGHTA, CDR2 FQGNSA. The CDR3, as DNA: TGTGCCAGCAGCGCAGTGCGGTCTAACACTGAAGCTTTCTTT. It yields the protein CASSAVRSNTEAFF.

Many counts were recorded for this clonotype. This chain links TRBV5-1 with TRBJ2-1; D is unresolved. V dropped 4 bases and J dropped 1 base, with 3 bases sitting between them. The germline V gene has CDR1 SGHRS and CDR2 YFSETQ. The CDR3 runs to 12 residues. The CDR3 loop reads CASSRSYNEQFF. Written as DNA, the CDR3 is TGCGCCAGCAGCCGATCCTACAATGAGCAGTTCTTC.

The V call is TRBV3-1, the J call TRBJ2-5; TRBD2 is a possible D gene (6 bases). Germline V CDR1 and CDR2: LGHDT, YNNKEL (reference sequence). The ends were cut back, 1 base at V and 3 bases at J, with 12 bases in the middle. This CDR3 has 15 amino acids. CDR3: CASSQGSGLKETQYF. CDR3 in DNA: TGTGCCAGCAGCCAAGGAAGCGGACTAAAAGAGACCCAGTACTTC.

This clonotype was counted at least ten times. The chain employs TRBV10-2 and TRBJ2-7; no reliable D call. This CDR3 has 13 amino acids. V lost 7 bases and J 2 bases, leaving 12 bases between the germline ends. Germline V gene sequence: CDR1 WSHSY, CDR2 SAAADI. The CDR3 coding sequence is TGCGCCAGCATGACTGCCGTGACCTACGAGCAGTACTTC. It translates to CASMTAVTYEQYF.

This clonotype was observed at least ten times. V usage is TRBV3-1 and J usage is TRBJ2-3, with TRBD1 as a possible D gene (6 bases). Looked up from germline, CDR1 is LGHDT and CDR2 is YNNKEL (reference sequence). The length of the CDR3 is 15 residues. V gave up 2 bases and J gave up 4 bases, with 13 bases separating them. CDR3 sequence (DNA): TGTGCCAGCAGCCAAAATTCAGGGGAACCAGATACGCAGTATTTT. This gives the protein CASSQNSGEPDTQYF.

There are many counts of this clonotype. The CDR3 bases are TGTGCCAGCCAACTCGGATGGGGTGGGACAGATACGCAGTATTTT. This gives the protein CASQLGWGGTDTQYF. This sequence joins TRBV13 and TRBJ2-3, with D unclear. Per germline, CDR1 PRHDT and CDR2 FYEKMQ (reference sequence). Trimming took off 8 bases at V and 3 bases at J, with 18 bases between the two ends. CDR3 length: 15 residues.

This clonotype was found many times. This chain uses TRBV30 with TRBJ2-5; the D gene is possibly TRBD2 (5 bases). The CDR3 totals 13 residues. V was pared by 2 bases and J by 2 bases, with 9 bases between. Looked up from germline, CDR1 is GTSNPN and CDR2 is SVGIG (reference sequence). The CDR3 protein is CAWSIGLQETQYF. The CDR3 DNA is TGTGCCTGGAGTATAGGACTGCAAGAGACCCAGTACTTC.

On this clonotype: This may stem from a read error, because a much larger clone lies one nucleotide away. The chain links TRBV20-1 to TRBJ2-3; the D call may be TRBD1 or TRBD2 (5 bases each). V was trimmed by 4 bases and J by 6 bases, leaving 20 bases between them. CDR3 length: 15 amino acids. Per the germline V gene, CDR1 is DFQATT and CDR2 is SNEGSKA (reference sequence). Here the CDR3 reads CSATLPGTASDTQYF. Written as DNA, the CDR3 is TGCAGTGCTACCCTTCCCGGGACCGCGTCTGATACGCAGTATTTT.